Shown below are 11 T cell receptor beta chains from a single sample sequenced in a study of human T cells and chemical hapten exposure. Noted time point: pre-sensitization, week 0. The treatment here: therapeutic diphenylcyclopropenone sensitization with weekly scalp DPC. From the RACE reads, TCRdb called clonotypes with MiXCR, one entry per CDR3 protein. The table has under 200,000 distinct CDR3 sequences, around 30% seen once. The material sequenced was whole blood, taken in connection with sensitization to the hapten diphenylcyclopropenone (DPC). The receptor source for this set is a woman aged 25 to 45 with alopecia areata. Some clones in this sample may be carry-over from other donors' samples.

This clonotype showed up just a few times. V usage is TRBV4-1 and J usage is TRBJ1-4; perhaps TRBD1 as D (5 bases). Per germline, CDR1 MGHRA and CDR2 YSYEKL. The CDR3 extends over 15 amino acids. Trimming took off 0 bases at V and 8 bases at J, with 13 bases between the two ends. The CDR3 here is CASSQDGAGHEKLFF. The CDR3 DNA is TGCGCCAGCAGCCAAGACGGTGCAGGGCACGAAAAACTGTTTTTT.

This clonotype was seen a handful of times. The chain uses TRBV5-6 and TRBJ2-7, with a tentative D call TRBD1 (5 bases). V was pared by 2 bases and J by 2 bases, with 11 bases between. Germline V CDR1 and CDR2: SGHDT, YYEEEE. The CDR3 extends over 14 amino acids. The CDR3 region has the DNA TGTGCCAGCAGCTTCCGGACACGGGCCTACGAGCAGTACTTC. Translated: CASSFRTRAYEQYF. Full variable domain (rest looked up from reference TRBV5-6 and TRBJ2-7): DAGVTQSPTHLIKTRGQQVTLRCSPKSGHDTVSWYQQALGQGPQFIFQYYEEEERQRGNFPDRFSGHQFPNYSSELNVNALLLGDSALYLCASSFRTRAYEQYFGPGTRLTVT.

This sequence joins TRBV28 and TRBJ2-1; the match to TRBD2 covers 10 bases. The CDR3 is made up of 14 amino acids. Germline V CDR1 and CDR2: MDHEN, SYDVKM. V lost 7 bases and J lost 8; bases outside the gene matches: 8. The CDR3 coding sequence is TGTGCCAGCAATCCGGCTAGCGGGAGCGATGAGCAGTTCTTC. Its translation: CASNPASGSDEQFF. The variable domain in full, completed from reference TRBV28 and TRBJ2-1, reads DVKVTQSSRYLVKRTGEKVFLECVQDMDHENMFWYRQDPGLGLRLIYFSYDVKMKEKGDIPEGYSVSREKKERFSLILESASTNQTSMYLCASNPASGSDEQFFGPGTRLTVL.

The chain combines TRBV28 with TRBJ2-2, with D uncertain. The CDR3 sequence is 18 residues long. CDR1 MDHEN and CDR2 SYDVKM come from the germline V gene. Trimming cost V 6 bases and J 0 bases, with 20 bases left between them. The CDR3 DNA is TGTGCCAGCAGCCTAGGCCGACACTGGGTCGCGAACACCGGGGAGCTGTTTTTT. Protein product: CASSLGRHWVANTGELFF.

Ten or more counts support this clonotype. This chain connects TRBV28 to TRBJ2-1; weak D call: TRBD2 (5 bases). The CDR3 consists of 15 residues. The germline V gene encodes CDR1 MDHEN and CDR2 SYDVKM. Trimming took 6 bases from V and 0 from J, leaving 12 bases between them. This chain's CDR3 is CASRPRASSYNEQFF. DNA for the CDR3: TGTGCCAGCAGACCGCGGGCGAGCTCCTACAATGAGCAGTTCTTC.

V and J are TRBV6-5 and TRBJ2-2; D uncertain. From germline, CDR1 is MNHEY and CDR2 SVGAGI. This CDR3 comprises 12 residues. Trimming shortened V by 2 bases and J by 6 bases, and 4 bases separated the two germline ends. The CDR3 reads CASSYGAGELFF. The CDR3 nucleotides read TGTGCCAGCAGTTACGGGGCCGGGGAGCTGTTTTTT.

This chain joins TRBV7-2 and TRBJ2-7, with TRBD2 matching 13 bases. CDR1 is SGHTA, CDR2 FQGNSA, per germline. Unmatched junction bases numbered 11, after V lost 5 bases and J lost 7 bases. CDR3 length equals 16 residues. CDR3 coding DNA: TGTGCCAGCAGCCCATGGGGACTAGCGGGGCCTAGAGAGCAGTACTTC. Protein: CASSPWGLAGPREQYF.

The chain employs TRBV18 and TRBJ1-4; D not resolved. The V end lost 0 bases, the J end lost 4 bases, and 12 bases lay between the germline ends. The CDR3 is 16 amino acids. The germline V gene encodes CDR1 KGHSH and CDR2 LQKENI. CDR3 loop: CASSPPSVAHNEKLFF. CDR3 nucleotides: TGTGCCAGCTCACCACCGTCTGTAGCTCATAATGAAAAACTGTTTTTT.

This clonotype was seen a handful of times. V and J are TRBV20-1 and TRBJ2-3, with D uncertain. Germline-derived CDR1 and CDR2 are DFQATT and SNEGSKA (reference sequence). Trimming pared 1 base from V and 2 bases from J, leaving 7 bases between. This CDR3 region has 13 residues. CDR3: CSARATTTDTQYF. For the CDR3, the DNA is TGCAGTGCTAGAGCAACTACCACAGATACGCAGTATTTT.

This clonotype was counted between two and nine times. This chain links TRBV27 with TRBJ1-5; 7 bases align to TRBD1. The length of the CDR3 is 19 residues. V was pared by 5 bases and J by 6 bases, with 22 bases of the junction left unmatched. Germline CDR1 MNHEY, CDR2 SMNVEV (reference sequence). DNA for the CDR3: TGTGCCAGCAGTCTAGACGACAGGGACGACAGCTTGATGAGTCAGCCCCAGCATTTT. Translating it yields CASSLDDRDDSLMSQPQHF.

DNA of the CDR3: TGTGCCAGCAGCCTGGACAGGGGGGTTGACTATGGCTACACCTTC. It yields the protein CASSLDRGVDYGYTF. The V call is TRBV7-2, the J call TRBJ1-2; 10 bases align to TRBD1. V lost 5 bases and J lost 3; bases outside the gene matches: 6. Germline CDR1 SGHTA, CDR2 FQGNSA. CDR3 length: 15 residues.